This TCR beta chain was documented in a study of blood T cell repertoires in COVID-19. This clone was found once. In the original analysis: Amplified reference gene primers provided the basis for estimating nucleated cell counts. Here immunoSEQ multiplex PCR was the method, and the copy in TCRdb shows in-frame clones only, minus some. The V and J calls and clone size are taken from that table; D and trimming were inferred from the DNA. The sample contains about 73,000 clones, 70% to 80% of which appear only once. The receptor was isolated from a man aged 70-80 years with COVID-19, enrolled during active disease. Sequenced material: peripheral blood.

CDR3: CASSLGGPREAFF. The CDR3 DNA reads as TGTGCCAGCAGCCTGGGCGGGCCCCGTGAAGCTTTCTTT. The chain has TRBV7-3 and TRBJ1-1; D is uncertain. V was trimmed by 5 bases and J by 7 bases, leaving 14 bases between them. The germline V gene has CDR1 SGHTA and CDR2 FQGTGA. The CDR3 spans 13 residues.